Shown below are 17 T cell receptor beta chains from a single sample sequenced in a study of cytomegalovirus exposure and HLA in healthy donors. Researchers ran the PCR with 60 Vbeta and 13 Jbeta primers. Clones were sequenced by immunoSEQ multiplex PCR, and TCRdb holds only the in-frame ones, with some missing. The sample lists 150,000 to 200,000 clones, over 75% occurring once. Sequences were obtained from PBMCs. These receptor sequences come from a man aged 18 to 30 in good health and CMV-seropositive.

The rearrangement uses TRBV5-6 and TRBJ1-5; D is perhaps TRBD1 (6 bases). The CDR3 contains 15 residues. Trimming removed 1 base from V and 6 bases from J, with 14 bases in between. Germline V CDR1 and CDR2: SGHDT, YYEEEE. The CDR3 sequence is CASSLTGFDGQPQHF. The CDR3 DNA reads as TGTGCCAGCAGCTTGACAGGGTTCGATGGTCAGCCCCAGCATTTT.

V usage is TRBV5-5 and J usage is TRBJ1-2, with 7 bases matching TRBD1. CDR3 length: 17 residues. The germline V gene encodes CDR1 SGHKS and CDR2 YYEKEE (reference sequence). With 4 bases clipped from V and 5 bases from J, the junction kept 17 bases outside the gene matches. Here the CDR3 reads CASSLPTGSTGPYGYTF. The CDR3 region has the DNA TGTGCCAGCAGCCTACCGACGGGTTCGACAGGGCCATATGGCTACACCTTC.

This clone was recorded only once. The CDR3, as DNA: TGTGCCAGCAGCGACACTAGCGCCGGGGAGCTGTTTTTT. Translating it yields CASSDTSAGELFF. The genes are TRBV7-9 and TRBJ2-2; 7 nucleotides agree with TRBD2. Germline loops: CDR1 SEHNR, CDR2 FQNEAQ (reference sequence). This CDR3 has 13 residues. V dropped 5 bases and J dropped 6; count of bases not matched to a gene: 3.

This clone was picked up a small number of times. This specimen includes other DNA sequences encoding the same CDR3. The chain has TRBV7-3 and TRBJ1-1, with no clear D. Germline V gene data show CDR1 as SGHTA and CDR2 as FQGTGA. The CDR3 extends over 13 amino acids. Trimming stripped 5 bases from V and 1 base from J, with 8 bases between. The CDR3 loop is CASSPRRNTEAFF. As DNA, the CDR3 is TGTGCCAGCAGCCCGCGGCGGAACACTGAAGCTTTCTTT.

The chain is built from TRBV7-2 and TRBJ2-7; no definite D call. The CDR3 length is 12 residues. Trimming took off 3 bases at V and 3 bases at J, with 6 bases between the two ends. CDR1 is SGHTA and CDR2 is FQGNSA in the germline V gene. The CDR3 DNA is TGTGCCAGCAGCTTGCCCAGCTACGAGCAGTACTTC. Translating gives CASSLPSYEQYF.

CDR3 in amino acids: CASSNKYGYTF. The CDR3 region has the DNA TGTGCCAGCAGTAACAAGTATGGCTACACCTTC. The chain carries TRBV6-5 and TRBJ1-2; D is undetermined. CDR1 is MNHEY and CDR2 is SVGAGI in the germline V gene. V was shortened by 5 bases and J by 5 bases, with 6 bases between the two germline ends. The CDR3 length is 11 residues.

This CDR3 reads CASSYRDRGYEQYF. In nucleotides, the CDR3 is TGTGCCAGCAGTTACCGGGACAGGGGCTACGAGCAGTACTTC. This chain links TRBV27 with TRBJ2-7, with 10 bases aligning to TRBD1. Trimming removed 4 bases from V and 3 bases from J; junction bases left unmatched: 3. The CDR3 runs to 14 residues. Germline V gene data show CDR1 as MNHEY and CDR2 as SMNVEV (reference sequence).

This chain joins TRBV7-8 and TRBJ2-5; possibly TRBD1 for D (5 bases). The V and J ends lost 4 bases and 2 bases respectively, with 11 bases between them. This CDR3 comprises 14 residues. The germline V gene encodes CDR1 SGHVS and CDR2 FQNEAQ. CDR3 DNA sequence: TGTGCCAGCAGCTCGCGACAGTCTCAAGAGACCCAGTACTTC. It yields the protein CASSSRQSQETQYF.

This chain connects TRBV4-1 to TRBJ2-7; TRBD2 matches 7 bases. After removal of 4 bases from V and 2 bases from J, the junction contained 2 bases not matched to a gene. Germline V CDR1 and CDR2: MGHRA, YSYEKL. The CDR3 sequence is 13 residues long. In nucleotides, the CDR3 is TGCGCCAGCAGCCCTGGACTAGCCTACGAGCAGTACTTC. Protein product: CASSPGLAYEQYF.

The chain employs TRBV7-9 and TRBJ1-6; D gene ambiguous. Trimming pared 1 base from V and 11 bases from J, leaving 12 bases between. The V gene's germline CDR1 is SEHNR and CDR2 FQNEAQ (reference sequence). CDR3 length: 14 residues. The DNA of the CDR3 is TGTGCCAGCAGCTTAGATACGGTGAATCCACCCCTCCACTTT. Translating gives CASSLDTVNPPLHF.

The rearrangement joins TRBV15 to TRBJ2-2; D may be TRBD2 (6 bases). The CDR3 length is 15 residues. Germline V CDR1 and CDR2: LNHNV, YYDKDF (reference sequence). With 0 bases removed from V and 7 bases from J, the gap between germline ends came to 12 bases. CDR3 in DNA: TGTGCCACCAGCAGAGATCGACCCGGGGGCGGGGAGCTGTTTTTT. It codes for CATSRDRPGGGELFF.

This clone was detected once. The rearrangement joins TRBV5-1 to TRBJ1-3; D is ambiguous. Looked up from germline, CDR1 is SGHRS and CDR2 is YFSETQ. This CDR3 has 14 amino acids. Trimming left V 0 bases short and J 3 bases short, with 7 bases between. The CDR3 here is CASSLVGSGNTIYF. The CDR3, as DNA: TGCGCCAGCAGCTTGGTGGGCAGTGGAAACACCATATATTTT.

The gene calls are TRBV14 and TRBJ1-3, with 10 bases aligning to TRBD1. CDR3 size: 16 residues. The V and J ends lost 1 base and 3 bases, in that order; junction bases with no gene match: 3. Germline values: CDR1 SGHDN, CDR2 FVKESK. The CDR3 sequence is CASSQGDRGLGNTIYF. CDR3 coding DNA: TGTGCCAGCAGCCAAGGTGACAGGGGGCTTGGAAACACCATATATTTT.

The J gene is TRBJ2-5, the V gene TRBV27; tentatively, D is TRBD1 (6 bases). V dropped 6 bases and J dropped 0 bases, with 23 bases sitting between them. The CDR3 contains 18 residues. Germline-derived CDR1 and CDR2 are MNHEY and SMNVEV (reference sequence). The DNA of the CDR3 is TGTGCCAGCAGCCACCTATTCGATCTCGGGACACACCAAGAGACCCAGTACTTC. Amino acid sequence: CASSHLFDLGTHQETQYF.

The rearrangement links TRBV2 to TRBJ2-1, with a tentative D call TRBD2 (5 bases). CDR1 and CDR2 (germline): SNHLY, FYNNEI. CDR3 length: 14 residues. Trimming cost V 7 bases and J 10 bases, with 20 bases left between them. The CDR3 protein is CASTDGLAPSEQFF. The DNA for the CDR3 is TGTGCCAGCACCGACGGGCTAGCCCCAAGCGAGCAGTTCTTC.

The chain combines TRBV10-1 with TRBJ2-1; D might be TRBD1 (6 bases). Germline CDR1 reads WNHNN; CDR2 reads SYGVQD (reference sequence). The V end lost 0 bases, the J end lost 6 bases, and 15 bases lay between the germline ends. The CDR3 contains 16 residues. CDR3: CASSESTGRWGNEQFF. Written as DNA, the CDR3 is TGCGCCAGCAGTGAGTCGACAGGCCGGTGGGGCAATGAGCAGTTCTTC.

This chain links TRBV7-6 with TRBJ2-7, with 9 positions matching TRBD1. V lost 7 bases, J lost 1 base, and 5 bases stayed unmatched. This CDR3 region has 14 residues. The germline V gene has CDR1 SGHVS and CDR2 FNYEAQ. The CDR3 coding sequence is TGTGCCAGCAAGGGCGGGACAGGGTCCTACGAGCAGTACTTC. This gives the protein CASKGGTGSYEQYF.